The clone carrying this TCR beta chain was observed a few times. Its target is not known. Time point given: persistent/refractory GD, antithyroid drugs over 5 years with positive TRAb. With RNA extracted from PBMCs as input, the TCR library was made. Under American Thyroid Association guidelines, Graves' disease was diagnosed. Roughly 9 milliliters of peripheral blood were taken and placed in EDTA tubes. This sample is part of a study of regulatory T cells in long-lasting Graves disease. Study-level background: Over 5 years of antithyroid drugs plus positive TSH receptor antibodies defined persistent Graves' disease.

Libraries of TCR beta came from iRepertoire HTBI primers plus Arm-PCR of CDR3 regions. MiXCR was run by TCRdb on the multiplex PCR reads, yielding one entry per CDR3 protein. Found here are about 290,000 distinct CDR3 sequences, roughly a fifth of them singletons; the top ten hold around 50%. Germline lookup yields CDR1 SEHNR and CDR2 FQNEAQ (reference sequence). This CDR3 region has 14 residues. Trimming pared 10 bases from V and 0 bases from J, leaving 13 bases between. General observations from the study: Patients with persistent Graves' had lower TCR diversity than newly diagnosed patients.

This clonotype was sampled from a female donor with Graves disease. This sequence joins TRBV7-9 and TRBJ1-3; weak D call: TRBD1 (6 bases). Sequenced material: peripheral blood mononuclear cells (PBMCs), taken when the disease was refractory, from a patient treated with antithyroid drugs. This CDR3 reads CAINRDTSGNTIYF. CDR3 nucleotides: TGTGCCATCAACCGGGACACCTCTGGAAACACCATATATTTT.